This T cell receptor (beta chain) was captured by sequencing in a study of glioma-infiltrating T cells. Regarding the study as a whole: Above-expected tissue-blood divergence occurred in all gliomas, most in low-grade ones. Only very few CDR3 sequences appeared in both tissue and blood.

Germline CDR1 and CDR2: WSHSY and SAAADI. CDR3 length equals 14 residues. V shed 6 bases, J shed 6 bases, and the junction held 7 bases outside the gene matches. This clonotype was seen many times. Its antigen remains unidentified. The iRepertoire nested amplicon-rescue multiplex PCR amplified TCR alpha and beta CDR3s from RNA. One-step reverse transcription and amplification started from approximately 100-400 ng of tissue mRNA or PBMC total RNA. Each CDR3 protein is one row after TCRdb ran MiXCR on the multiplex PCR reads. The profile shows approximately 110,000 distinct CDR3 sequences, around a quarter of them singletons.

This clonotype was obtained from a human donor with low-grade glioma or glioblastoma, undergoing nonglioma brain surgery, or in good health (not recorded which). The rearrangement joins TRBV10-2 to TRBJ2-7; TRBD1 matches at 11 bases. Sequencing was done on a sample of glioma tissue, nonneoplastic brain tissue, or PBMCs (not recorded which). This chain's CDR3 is CASRSGTGGGEQYF. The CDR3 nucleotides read TGCGCCAGCAGGTCCGGGACAGGGGGAGGCGAGCAGTACTTC.